The rows below give T cell receptor beta chains drawn from one sample of a study of T-cell memory formation after mild COVID-19. TCRdb itself ran the 5' RACE reads through MiXCR, one entry per CDR3 protein. This table holds nearly 110,000 distinct CDR3 sequences, about a sixth found once. The sample consisted of PBMCs or a T cell subset sorted from them (not recorded which). Receptors originate from an adult woman who had mild COVID-19 (a few samples of this study predate the infection). Cell type and time point are not known. CDR3s include the opening cysteine and the closing phenylalanine or tryptophan. The D gene is left open where the match is weak. A row's size may be missing; if present it is once, few, many or a size class.

clone_size	v_call	cdr3_length	d_call	j_call	cdr3_aa	cdr3_nt
few	TRBV6-2/TRBV6-3	15	TRBD2	TRBJ2-1	CASSKLADSYNEQFF	TGTGCCAGCAGTAAACTAGCGGATTCCTACAATGAGCAGTTCTTC
many	TRBV27	17	TRBD1	TRBJ2-3	CASSWTGGSLFTDTQYF	TGTGCCAGCAGTTGGACAGGGGGGAGCCTCTTCACAGATACGCAGTATTTT
-	TRBV6-1	15	-	TRBJ1-1	CASSLQELMGTEAFF	TGTGCCAGCAGTCTCCAGGAACTTATGGGGACTGAAGCTTTCTTT
many	TRBV4-1	16	TRBD1	TRBJ2-7	CASSHPTGEGSYEQYF	TGCGCCAGCAGCCACCCGACAGGGGAAGGATCCTACGAGCAGTACTTC
few	TRBV4-1	15	-	TRBJ2-7	CASSQDYSGMYEQYF	TGCGCCAGCAGCCAAGATTATTCAGGGATGTACGAGCAGTACTTC
few	TRBV29-1	10	-	TRBJ2-3	CSGVSDTQYF	TGCAGCGGGGTATCAGATACGCAGTATTTT
-	TRBV29-1	13	-	TRBJ2-5	CSVAFSGGETQYF	TGCAGCGTTGCTTTTTCAGGGGGGGAGACCCAGTACTTC
-	TRBV4-1	16	-	TRBJ2-2	CASSQDGLSGTGELSF	TGCGCCAGCAGCCAAGACGGCTTATCGGGCACCGGGGAGCTGTCTTTT
few	TRBV24-1	12	-	TRBJ2-1	CATSVSYNEQFF	TGTGCCACCAGTGTTAGCTACAATGAGCAGTTCTTC
-	TRBV7-2	14	-	TRBJ2-7	CASTLGQASYEQYF	TGTGCCAGCACCCTCGGGCAGGCCTCCTACGAGCAGTACTTC
few	TRBV2	13	-	TRBJ2-7	CASRVNGGYEQYF	TGTGCCAGCAGGGTCAATGGGGGGTACGAGCAGTACTTC
few	TRBV2	16	-	TRBJ2-3	CASSLGRRPSTDTQYF	TGTGCCAGTTCACTGGGACGCAGGCCTAGCACAGATACGCAGTATTTT
-	TRBV29-1	13	-	TRBJ1-1	CSVESTDRSEAFF	TGCAGCGTTGAATCAACGGACAGATCTGAAGCTTTCTTT
few	TRBV27	15	-	TRBJ2-1	CASSFFGSSYNEQFF	TGTGCCAGCAGTTTCTTTGGCAGCTCCTACAATGAGCAGTTCTTC
few	TRBV24-1	16	TRBD2	TRBJ2-1	CATSGELAGDYNEQFF	TGTGCCACCAGTGGAGAACTAGCGGGAGACTACAATGAGCAGTTCTTC
many	TRBV7-8	15	TRBD1	TRBJ2-1	CASSLRDRGLNEQFF	TGTGCCAGCAGCTTGAGGGACAGGGGGCTCAATGAGCAGTTCTTC
-	TRBV19	15	-	TRBJ1-1	CASSPPGEMNTEAFF	TGTGCCAGTAGTCCCCCGGGGGAGATGAACACTGAAGCTTTCTTT
-	TRBV19	16	-	TRBJ1-1	CASSIDWTDWNTEAFF	TGTGCCAGTAGTATAGATTGGACTGACTGGAACACTGAAGCTTTCTTT
-	TRBV7-4	13	-	TRBJ1-1	CASSPWRNTEAFF	TGTGCCAGCAGTCCTTGGAGGAACACTGAAGCTTTCTTT
few	TRBV28	16	-	TRBJ2-1	CASSLPDGSSYNEQFF	TGTGCCAGCAGTCTTCCGGACGGGAGCTCCTACAATGAGCAGTTCTTC
few	TRBV4-2	15	-	TRBJ1-6	CASSQPRQANSPLHF	TGTGCCAGCAGCCAACCGCGACAGGCCAATTCACCCCTCCACTTT
-	TRBV9	19	TRBD2	TRBJ2-2	CASSVGDFKRDGGTGELFF	TGTGCCAGCAGCGTAGGCGATTTTAAGCGGGATGGCGGCACCGGGGAGCTGTTTTTT
-	TRBV6-6	14	-	TRBJ2-5	CASTQTQQEETQYF	TGTGCCAGCACCCAAACACAGCAGGAAGAGACCCAGTACTTC
-	TRBV7-3	15	-	TRBJ2-2	CASSLVGSNTGELFF	TGTGCCAGCAGCTTAGTTGGGTCGAACACCGGGGAGCTGTTTTTT
-	TRBV9	14	TRBD2	TRBJ2-1	CASSVATGLAEQFF	TGTGCCAGCAGCGTAGCTACGGGACTAGCAGAGCAGTTCTTC
-	TRBV7-2	15	TRBD1	TRBJ2-7	CASSLAPGQAYEQYF	TGTGCCAGCAGCTTAGCCCCGGGACAGGCCTACGAGCAGTACTTC
-	TRBV12-3/TRBV12-4	13	-	TRBJ1-5	CASRSESNQPQHF	TGTGCCAGCAGATCGGAAAGCAATCAGCCCCAGCATTTT
-	TRBV20-1	15	-	TRBJ1-2	CSARDGRNNPIGYTF	TGCAGTGCTAGAGATGGACGGAACAATCCCATTGGCTACACCTTC
few	TRBV5-3	15	-	TRBJ1-5	CARSLVGISNQPQHF	TGTGCCAGAAGCTTGGTGGGCATAAGCAATCAGCCCCAGCATTTT
few	TRBV7-9	13	-	TRBJ2-7	CASSLENTDEQYF	TGTGCCAGCAGCTTAGAGAATACCGACGAGCAGTACTTC
-	TRBV9	17	-	TRBJ1-2	CASSVGTVGDSNYGYTF	TGTGCCAGCAGCGTAGGGACAGTTGGTGACTCTAACTATGGCTACACCTTC
few	TRBV4-1	13	-	TRBJ1-1	CASKGEGYTEAFF	TGCGCCAGCAAGGGGGAGGGGTACACTGAAGCTTTCTTT
few	TRBV6-6	17	-	TRBJ2-1	CASSYSLGGSSYNEQFF	TGTGCCAGCAGTTACTCGCTCGGGGGAAGCTCCTACAATGAGCAGTTCTTC
-	TRBV9	15	-	TRBJ1-5	CASTPGGGGDQPQHF	TGTGCCAGCACCCCGGGCGGGGGGGGCGATCAGCCCCAGCATTTT
-	TRBV18	14	-	TRBJ2-7	CASSPYRGSYEQYF	TGTGCCAGCTCACCGTACCGAGGCTCCTACGAGCAGTACTTC
few	TRBV24-1	13	TRBD2	TRBJ2-3	CATSDREGDTQYF	TGTGCCACCAGTGATCGGGAGGGAGATACGCAGTATTTT
-	TRBV2	16	-	TRBJ2-3	CASSEAWTGREDTQYF	TGTGCCAGCAGTGAAGCTTGGACAGGGAGGGAAGATACGCAGTATTTT
-	TRBV12-3/TRBV12-4	16	TRBD2	TRBJ2-3	CASSPTSGRGTDTQYF	TGTGCCAGCAGTCCGACTAGCGGGAGGGGCACAGATACGCAGTATTTT
few	TRBV12-3/TRBV12-4	13	-	TRBJ1-2	CASSLGQNHGYTF	TGTGCCAGCAGTTTAGGACAGAACCATGGCTACACCTTC
once	TRBV11-2	13	-	TRBJ1-1	CASSLVPSPEAFF	TGTGCCAGCAGCTTAGTTCCCAGCCCTGAAGCTTTCTTT
many	TRBV5-5	14	-	TRBJ2-7	CASSLASGITEQYF	TGTGCCAGCAGCTTGGCCTCGGGGATAACGGAGCAGTACTTC
-	TRBV29-1	13	TRBD1	TRBJ2-7	CSAEGGRPYEQYF	TGCAGCGCGGAAGGGGGCAGACCCTACGAGCAGTACTTC
-	TRBV4-2	13	-	TRBJ2-7	CASSQVLAIEQYF	TGTGCCAGCAGCCAAGTGTTAGCGATCGAGCAGTACTTC
-	TRBV7-6	13	-	TRBJ2-5	CASSAEMDETQYF	TGTGCCAGCAGCGCGGAGATGGATGAGACCCAGTACTTC
-	TRBV4-1	14	TRBD1	TRBJ2-1	CASSHGTAYNEQFF	TGCGCCAGCAGCCATGGGACAGCTTACAATGAGCAGTTCTTC
few	TRBV9	13	-	TRBJ1-5	CASGGLSNQPQHF	TGTGCCAGCGGGGGGCTCAGCAATCAGCCCCAGCATTTT
-	TRBV7-9	14	-	TRBJ1-2	CASSSGTSFWGYTF	TGTGCCAGCAGCTCCGGGACATCCTTCTGGGGCTACACCTTC
few	TRBV7-2	17	TRBD2	TRBJ2-7	CASSSEGLAGAVYEQYF	TGTGCCAGCAGCTCAGAGGGACTAGCAGGAGCCGTCTACGAGCAGTACTTC
-	TRBV13	14	-	TRBJ1-4	CASSLGGAGEKLFF	TGTGCCAGCAGCTTAGGAGGCGCGGGGGAAAAACTGTTTTTT
-	TRBV7-9	13	-	TRBJ2-3	CASSLDPTDTQYF	TGTGCCAGCAGCTTAGACCCTACAGATACGCAGTATTTT
few	TRBV4-1	14	-	TRBJ2-1	CASSQDSSPSEQFF	TGCGCCAGCAGCCAAGATAGCTCCCCCAGCGAGCAGTTCTTC
-	TRBV7-9	12	-	TRBJ2-7	CASSPEHHEQYF	TGTGCCAGCAGCCCCGAACACCACGAGCAGTACTTC
-	TRBV6-6	10	-	TRBJ1-1	CASSDLEAFF	TGTGCCAGCAGTGATTTGGAAGCTTTCTTT
-	TRBV5-1	12	-	TRBJ1-1	CASKEENTEAFF	TGCGCCAGCAAAGAAGAGAACACTGAAGCTTTCTTT
-	TRBV19	18	TRBD1	TRBJ1-6	CASSIDPGEGADNSPLHF	TGTGCCAGTAGTATAGATCCCGGTGAGGGGGCGGATAATTCACCCCTCCACTTT